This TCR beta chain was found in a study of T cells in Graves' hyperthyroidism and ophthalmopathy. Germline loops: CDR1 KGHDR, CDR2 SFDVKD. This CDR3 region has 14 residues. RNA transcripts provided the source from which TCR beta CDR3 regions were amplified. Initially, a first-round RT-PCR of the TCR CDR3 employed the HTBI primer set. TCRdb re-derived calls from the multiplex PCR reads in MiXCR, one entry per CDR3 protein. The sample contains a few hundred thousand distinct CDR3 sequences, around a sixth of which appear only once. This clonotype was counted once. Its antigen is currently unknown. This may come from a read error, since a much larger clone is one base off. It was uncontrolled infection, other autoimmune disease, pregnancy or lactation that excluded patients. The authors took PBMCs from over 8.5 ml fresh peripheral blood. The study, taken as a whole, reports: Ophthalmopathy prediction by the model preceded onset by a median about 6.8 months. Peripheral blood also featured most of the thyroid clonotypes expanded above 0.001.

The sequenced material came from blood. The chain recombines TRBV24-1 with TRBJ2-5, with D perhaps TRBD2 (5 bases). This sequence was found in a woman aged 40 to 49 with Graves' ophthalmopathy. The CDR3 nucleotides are TGTGCCACCAGTGACCCACGCGGGCAAGAGGCCCAGTACTTC. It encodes CATSDPRGQEAQYF.